The 27 T cell receptor beta chains listed next were all sequenced from one sample in a study of blood T cells in healthy people across ages. Primers used in a second PCR of roughly 6 to 12 cycles were a sample-barcoded 5' primer and a J-beta primer mix. TCRdb itself ran the 5' RACE reads through MiXCR, one entry per CDR3 protein. There are approximately 350,000 distinct CDR3 sequences in the sample; over 45% occur only once, and 45% to 65% lies in the top ten. The sample consisted of blood. These receptors all come from a man in his sixties in good health.

The chain links TRBV11-2 to TRBJ2-3; possibly TRBD1 or TRBD2 for D (6 bases each). Per germline, CDR1 SGHAT and CDR2 FQNNGV. Trimming took off 1 base at V and 0 bases at J, with 11 bases between the two ends. The CDR3 is 16 residues long. For the CDR3, the DNA is TGTGCCAGCAGCTTAGTTGGGGGGCGCAGCACAGATACGCAGTATTTT. This gives the protein CASSLVGGRSTDTQYF.

Here the CDR3 DNA reads TGTGCCACCCAGGGAGACAGGGCCTCCTACGAGCAGTACTTC. As protein: CATQGDRASYEQYF. The chain links TRBV2 to TRBJ2-7; 7 bases align to TRBD1. The germline V gene encodes CDR1 SNHLY and CDR2 FYNNEI. This CDR3 contains 14 residues. J lost 0 bases, V lost 10 bases, and 9 bases had no gene match.

This chain joins TRBV6-5 and TRBJ2-6, with D perhaps assigned TRBD1 or TRBD2 (5 bases each). CDR3 length: 15 amino acids. Germline values: CDR1 MNHEY, CDR2 SVGAGI. The ends were cut back, 2 bases at V and 7 bases at J, with 12 bases in the middle. CDR3 DNA: TGTGCCAGCAGTTACGAGGGGTCCCAAGCCAACGTCCTGACTTTC. Protein product: CASSYEGSQANVLTF.

For this clonotype: This sequence may be a read error, since a much larger clone differs from it by one base. The chain carries TRBV20-1 and TRBJ1-6; 7 bases match TRBD1. Germline CDR1 is DFQATT and CDR2 is SNEGSKA (reference sequence). The trim removed 6 bases at V and 2 bases at J, leaving 7 bases unmatched. The CDR3 is 15 amino acids. In nucleotides, the CDR3 is TGCAGTGCGAGACAGACAGGGCCCTATAATTCACCCCTCCACTTT. It translates to CSARQTGPYNSPLHF.

This clonotype was observed once. The V call is TRBV28, the J call TRBJ2-7; D is unclear. Germline V lookup: CDR1 MDHEN, CDR2 SYDVKM. Trimming shortened V by 7 bases and J by 1 base, and 14 bases separated the two germline ends. The CDR3 is 14 amino acids. The CDR3 protein is CASISPGTSYEQYF. The CDR3 DNA is TGTGCCAGCATTTCCCCCGGAACTTCCTACGAGCAGTACTTC.

This chain connects TRBV2 to TRBJ1-2; perhaps TRBD1 as D (5 bases). The germline V and J ends were trimmed by 5 bases and 0 bases, with 13 bases remaining between them. Germline CDR1 SNHLY, CDR2 FYNNEI. The CDR3 sequence is 15 residues long. The CDR3 loop reads CASSQTRTTNYGYTF. The CDR3 bases are TGTGCCAGCAGTCAAACCCGGACAACTAACTATGGCTACACCTTC.

This clonotype was counted a few times. The rearrangement joins TRBV6-5 to TRBJ2-7, with 12 bases aligning to TRBD2. V lost 0 bases, J lost 4 bases, and 4 bases stayed unmatched. Per germline, CDR1 MNHEY and CDR2 SVGAGI. CDR3 length: 16 amino acids. The CDR3 DNA follows: TGTGCCAGCAGTTACTCGAGAACTAGCGGGGGGTACGAGCAGTACTTC. Its translation: CASSYSRTSGGYEQYF.

V and J are TRBV7-2 and TRBJ2-7, with TRBD1 identical over 8 bases. V trimming: 7 bases; J trimming: 5 bases; junction bases outside the gene matches: 10. Germline CDR1 is SGHTA and CDR2 is FQGNSA. The CDR3 contains 14 residues. The CDR3 is CASTTTGVTDEQYF. CDR3 in DNA: TGTGCCAGCACGACGACAGGGGTCACCGACGAGCAGTACTTC.

This sequence joins TRBV12-5 and TRBJ2-7; D is ambiguous. The CDR3 sequence is 11 residues long. In germline, CDR1 is LGHNT, CDR2 FRNRAP. The V end lost 6 bases, the J end lost 2 bases, and 5 bases lay between the germline ends. Here the CDR3 reads CASGRTYEQYF. CDR3 DNA sequence: TGTGCTAGTGGCAGAACCTACGAGCAGTACTTC.

As regards this clonotype: A much larger clone lies one base from this, so it may be a read error. This chain uses TRBV29-1 with TRBJ2-1, with D possibly TRBD2 on 5 matching bases. Germline CDR1 is SQVTM and CDR2 is ANQGSEA. CDR3 length: 14 amino acids. The chain's CDR3 is CSVPTSRSYNGQFF. For the CDR3, the DNA is TGCAGCGTTCCCACTAGTAGGTCCTACAATGGGCAGTTCTTC.

This clonotype turned up a few times. The rearrangement links TRBV29-1 to TRBJ1-1; the D gene is possibly TRBD1 (5 bases). Per germline, CDR1 SQVTM and CDR2 ANQGSEA. The CDR3 runs to 13 residues. The V gene lost 7 bases and the J gene lost 5 bases, with 17 bases spanning the gap. The CDR3 reads CSALGHKGTEAFF. CDR3 coding DNA: TGCAGCGCCTTAGGACACAAAGGGACTGAAGCTTTCTTT.

This clonotype came up many times. The V gene is TRBV6-2 or TRBV6-3, the J gene TRBJ1-2, with 7 nucleotides matching TRBD1. CDR1 and CDR2 from the germline V gene are MNHEY and SVGEGT. Unmatched junction bases numbered 9, after V lost 5 bases and J lost 0 bases. There are 16 residues in the CDR3. The CDR3: CASSADHGTANYGYTF. The CDR3, as DNA: TGTGCCAGCAGTGCGGACCATGGGACAGCTAACTATGGCTACACCTTC.

On this clonotype: The junction departs from germline at one end; a sequencing error may be responsible. The J gene is TRBJ1-3, the V gene TRBV18; TRBD1 is a possible D gene (5 bases). The CDR3 spans 13 residues. Germline loops: CDR1 KGHSH, CDR2 LQKENI. The CDR3 coding sequence is TGTGCCAGCGCACCCAGGGCGGCAGACACCATATATTTT. Translating gives CASAPRAADTIYF.

This clonotype showed up just a few times. Germline is not matched at one junction end, which may reflect a read error. This chain uses TRBV7-2 with TRBJ1-2, with D unresolved. Germline CDR1 and CDR2: SGHTA and FQGNSA. The CDR3 covers 14 residues. CDR3 loop: CASSLSMDVYGYTF. CDR3 DNA: TGTGCTAGCAGCTTAAGTATGGATGTCTATGGCTACACCTTC.

Details on this clonotype: One end of the junction fails to match germline, which may point to a read error. The V and J genes are TRBV7-2 and TRBJ1-2; D is perhaps TRBD1 (5 bases). The CDR3 is 15 residues long. Germline lookup yields CDR1 SGHTA and CDR2 FQGNSA. The CDR3 region is CASSLEKGRIYGHTF. The CDR3, as DNA: TGTGCCAGCAGCTTAGAAAAGGGACGGATCTATGGCCACACCTTC.

This chain uses TRBV20-1 with TRBJ2-1, with D unclear. The CDR3 extends over 14 amino acids. The ends were cut back, 0 bases at V and 0 bases at J, with 6 bases in the middle. The germline CDR1 and CDR2 sequences are DFQATT and SNEGSKA (reference sequence). The CDR3 region has the DNA TGCAGTGCTAGAGACTCGAGCTCCTACAATGAGCAGTTCTTC. This gives the protein CSARDSSSYNEQFF.

This clonotype was counted ten times or more. V usage is TRBV27 and J usage is TRBJ1-6, with 7 positions matching TRBD1. This CDR3 region has 15 residues. Germline V CDR1 and CDR2: MNHEY, SMNVEV (reference sequence). The V segment lost 5 bases and the J segment 6 bases; nucleotides outside the gene matches: 7. The CDR3 here is CASSTPTGINSPLHF. CDR3 coding DNA: TGTGCCAGCAGTACCCCGACAGGGATTAATTCACCCCTCCACTTT.

The chain is built from TRBV5-4 and TRBJ2-7, with 7 positions matching TRBD2. The germline V gene has CDR1 SGHNT and CDR2 YYREEE (reference sequence). V lost 0 bases and J lost 2; bases outside the gene matches: 8. The CDR3 is made up of 16 amino acids. CDR3 nucleotide sequence: TGTGCCAGCAGCTTGGGTCGGACTAGTAGAACCTACGAGCAGTACTTC. It specifies CASSLGRTSRTYEQYF.

The chain joins TRBV28 to TRBJ1-5; D unresolved. Looked up from germline, CDR1 is MDHEN and CDR2 is SYDVKM. With 6 bases removed from V and 5 bases from J, the gap between germline ends came to 11 bases. The CDR3 has 13 amino acids. CDR3 sequence (DNA): TGTGCCAGCAGCTCCCTGGGTCATCAGCCCCAGCATTTT. Its protein product is CASSSLGHQPQHF.

The chain employs TRBV6-6 and TRBJ2-7; 10 bases map to TRBD1. CDR1 MNHNY and CDR2 SVGAGI come from the germline V gene (reference sequence). CDR3 length: 16 residues. The ends lost 4 bases at V and 1 base at J; junction bases unmatched: 7. CDR3: CASSSWGGQGSYEQYF. Here the CDR3 DNA reads TGTGCCAGCAGTTCCTGGGGGGGACAGGGGTCCTACGAGCAGTACTTC.

CDR3 sequence: CSVPGQGGANYGYTF. As DNA, the CDR3 is TGCAGCGTCCCGGGACAGGGTGGGGCTAACTATGGCTACACCTTC. The chain carries TRBV29-1 and TRBJ1-2, with 9 positions matching TRBD1. Germline V gene sequence: CDR1 SQVTM, CDR2 ANQGSEA. Trimming at V came to 6 bases and at J to 0 bases, leaving 8 bases not matched to a gene. CDR3 size: 15 residues.

This rearrangement joins TRBV5-6 to TRBJ2-1; 10 nucleotides agree with TRBD2. This CDR3 is 17 amino acids long. CDR1 is SGHDT, CDR2 YYEEEE, per germline. With V trimmed by 4 bases and J by 5 bases, 12 bases remained unmatched. CDR3 sequence: CASSQRGGHYPNNEQFF. The CDR3 DNA sequence: TGTGCCAGCAGCCAGCGGGGGGGACACTATCCTAACAATGAGCAGTTCTTC.

This sequence joins TRBV5-6 and TRBJ2-3; 7 positions agree with TRBD1. Trimming at V came to 4 bases and at J to 5 bases, leaving 10 bases not matched to a gene. The germline CDR1 and CDR2 sequences are SGHDT and YYEEEE. This CDR3 is built from 15 residues. CDR3 sequence (DNA): TGTGCCAGCAGCCTCGACAGGGAAGGAAGAGATACGCAGTATTTT. Translated: CASSLDREGRDTQYF.

V gene TRBV7-3 combines with J gene TRBJ2-1; the match to TRBD2 covers 7 bases. This CDR3 spans 19 amino acids. Trimming at V came to 5 bases and at J to 9 bases, leaving 25 bases not matched to a gene. Germline CDR1 reads SGHTA; CDR2 reads FQGTGA. CDR3 nucleotides: TGTGCCAGCAGCCCTCGGTCGGGGGGAGGAGGAGCAGAGGTGGGTGAGCAGTTCTTC. Translating gives CASSPRSGGGGAEVGEQFF.

V usage is TRBV30 and J usage is TRBJ1-1; D not resolved. The V end was cut by 0 bases, the J end by 4 bases, with 12 bases between. This CDR3 comprises 14 residues. Germline V gives CDR1 GTSNPN, CDR2 SVGIG (reference sequence). CDR3 DNA sequence: TGTGCCTGGAGTGTAGGTGGTTTGGTCACTGAAGCTTTCTTT. It is translated as CAWSVGGLVTEAFF.

The chain links TRBV6-5 to TRBJ2-7; D gene ambiguous. The CDR3 has 14 amino acids. The V end was cut by 5 bases, the J end by 0 bases, with 11 bases between. CDR1 is MNHEY and CDR2 is SVGAGI in the germline V gene. CDR3 DNA: TGTGCCAGCAGTGGTGGCTGGAGCTCCTACGAGCAGTACTTC. Translating gives CASSGGWSSYEQYF.

This chain links TRBV20-1 with TRBJ2-7, with D perhaps assigned TRBD1 or TRBD2 (6 bases each). The DNA end favors TRBJ2-5, so the J call may be wrong. Germline V CDR1 and CDR2: DFQATT, SNEGSKA (reference sequence). This CDR3 contains 13 residues. The CDR3 DNA reads TGCAGTGTGGGCAGGGGAGGACGGGAGACCCAGTACTTC. It translates to CSVGRGGRETQYF.